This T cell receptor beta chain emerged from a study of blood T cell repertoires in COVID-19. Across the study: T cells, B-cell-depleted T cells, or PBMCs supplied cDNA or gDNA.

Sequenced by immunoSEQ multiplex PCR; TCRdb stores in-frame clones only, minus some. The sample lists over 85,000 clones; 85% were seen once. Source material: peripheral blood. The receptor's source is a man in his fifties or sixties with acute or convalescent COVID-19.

As DNA, the CDR3 is TGTGCCAGCAGTTCAGGAGCGGGAGGTGAGGAGCAGTTCTTC. This codes for CASSSGAGGEEQFF. The genes are TRBV2 and TRBJ2-1; 9 bases line up with TRBD2. Germline-derived CDR1 and CDR2 are SNHLY and FYNNEI. V trimming: 5 bases; J trimming: 10 bases; junction bases outside the gene matches: 9. CDR3 length: 14 residues.